One and the same sample provided the 30 T cell receptor beta chains below, sequenced in a study of shared clonotypes between healthy human individuals. Sequencing was performed with immunoSEQ multiplex PCR; in TCRdb, only in-frame clones are kept and a portion is missing. The sample holds 2,500,000 or so clones, just over 90% seen once. Sequencing input: naive CD4+ T cells sorted from blood. Stated subset: CD45RA+ positively selected. The receptor source for this set is a man aged 18 to 35 in good health.

The genes are TRBV29-1 and TRBJ2-3; 8 bases map to TRBD2. Trimming removed 5 bases from V and 0 bases from J; junction bases left unmatched: 13. This CDR3 region has 17 residues. Per germline, CDR1 SQVTM and CDR2 ANQGSEA. This CDR3 is CSVLPLSGGPSTDTQYF. The CDR3 DNA reads as TGCAGCGTTCTGCCCCTAAGCGGGGGACCTAGCACAGATACGCAGTATTTT.

The chain employs TRBV7-6 and TRBJ1-6; a possible D gene is TRBD1 (6 bases). The CDR3 contains 15 residues. V lost 5 bases and J 9 bases, leaving 17 bases between the germline ends. In germline, CDR1 is SGHVS, CDR2 FNYEAQ. The CDR3 region has the DNA TGTGCCAGCAGCCCAGAGGGGGGTCTCGCTTCACCCCTCCACTTT. Amino acids: CASSPEGGLASPLHF.

This chain connects TRBV18 to TRBJ1-4, with 9 bases lining up with TRBD1. CDR3 size: 16 residues. The junction had 6 bases not matched to a gene; V was cut back by 5 bases and J by 2 bases. Germline values: CDR1 KGHSH, CDR2 LQKENI. For the CDR3, the DNA is TGTGCCAGCTCATCGGGACAGGGTGTCACTAATGAAAAACTGTTTTTT. Translation: CASSSGQGVTNEKLFF. The whole variable domain, remainder taken from reference TRBV18 and TRBJ1-4, is NAGVMQNPRHLVRRRGQEARLRCSPMKGHSHVYWYRQLPEEGLKFMVYLQKENIIDESGMPKERFSAEFPKEGPSILRIQQVVRGDSAAYFCASSSGQGVTNEKLFFGSGTQLSVL.

The chain recombines TRBV30 with TRBJ2-5; TRBD2 matches at 10 bases. The germline V gene has CDR1 GTSNPN and CDR2 SVGIG (reference sequence). The junction had 7 bases not matched to a gene; V was cut back by 4 bases and J by 5 bases. The CDR3 has 14 amino acids. CDR3 in amino acids: CAWTPLTSGETQYF. In DNA, the CDR3 is TGTGCCTGGACCCCTTTGACTAGCGGGGAGACCCAGTACTTC.

The chain recombines TRBV6-6 with TRBJ2-7, with 7 bases aligning to TRBD1. The CDR3 extends over 14 amino acids. Germline CDR1 and CDR2: MNHNY and SVGAGI (reference sequence). With V trimmed by 5 bases and J by 2 bases, 6 bases remained unmatched. CDR3: CASSQTGSTYEQYF. For the CDR3, the DNA is TGTGCCAGCAGTCAGACAGGGTCCACCTACGAGCAGTACTTC.

As to this clone: This specimen includes other DNA sequences encoding the same CDR3. This chain joins TRBV20-1 and TRBJ2-7; D unclear. V was cut by 1 base and J by 4 bases, with 5 bases left in between. CDR1 DFQATT and CDR2 SNEGSKA come from the germline V gene (reference sequence). The CDR3 is 11 residues long. For the CDR3, the DNA is TGCAGTGCTAGAGCACCATACGAGCAGTACTTC. Encoded protein: CSARAPYEQYF.

The chain couples TRBV6-5 to TRBJ2-7, with 7 bases fitting TRBD2. CDR1 MNHEY and CDR2 SVGAGI come from the germline V gene. Trimming removed 4 bases from V and 4 bases from J; junction bases left unmatched: 7. The CDR3 is 14 amino acids. The CDR3 loop reads CASSSPSRGYEQYF. The DNA of the CDR3 is TGTGCCAGCAGTTCCCCCTCGCGGGGGTACGAGCAGTACTTC.

This rearrangement joins TRBV6-6 to TRBJ2-2, with 10 bases fitting TRBD1. Germline V gives CDR1 MNHNY, CDR2 SVGAGI (reference sequence). The ends lost 7 bases at V and 8 bases at J; junction bases unmatched: 10. This CDR3 comprises 15 residues. CDR3 sequence (DNA): TGTGCCAGCACTCCCGGGACAGGGGCCCGAGGGGAGCTGTTTTTT. Amino acid sequence: CASTPGTGARGELFF.

This sequence joins TRBV19 and TRBJ1-2, with 12 bases aligning to TRBD1. V dropped 6 bases and J dropped 10; count of bases not matched to a gene: 12. CDR1 is LNHDA, CDR2 SQIVND, per germline (reference sequence). This CDR3 is built from 15 residues. As DNA, the CDR3 is TGTGCCAGTAGCCACCCTTCGGGACAGGGGGCCGCCTACACCTTC. It is translated as CASSHPSGQGAAYTF.

The chain employs TRBV30 and TRBJ1-2; D unclear. Trimming cost V 0 bases and J 4 bases, with 9 bases left between them. In germline, CDR1 is GTSNPN, CDR2 SVGIG (reference sequence). The CDR3 contains 13 residues. In DNA, the CDR3 is TGTGCCTGGAGTGTAAGGGCAGCCTATGGCTACACCTTC. It translates to CAWSVRAAYGYTF.

This rearrangement joins TRBV25-1 to TRBJ1-1; no reliable D call. This CDR3 has 14 residues. Germline V gene sequence: CDR1 MGHDK, CDR2 SYGVNS. Trimming removed 2 bases at V and 6 bases at J, with 13 bases between. CDR3: CASSEVGLSAEAFF. CDR3 coding DNA: TGTGCCAGCAGTGAAGTGGGGTTATCGGCTGAAGCTTTCTTT. The full variable domain, in which reference TRBV25-1 and TRBJ1-1 provide the parts outside the CDR3, is EADIYQTPRYLVIGTGKKITLECSQTMGHDKMYWYQQDPGMELHLIHYSYGVNSTEKGDLSSESTVSRIRTEHFPLTLESARPSHTSQYLCASSEVGLSAEAFFGQGTRLTVV.

The gene calls are TRBV18 and TRBJ2-4, with TRBD2 identical over 10 bases. The CDR3 spans 18 residues. Germline trimming cut 3 bases from V and 0 bases from J; bases unmatched to any gene: 8. Per the germline V gene, CDR1 is KGHSH and CDR2 is LQKENI. CDR3 region: CASSPLLAGPLAKNIQYF. The CDR3 bases are TGTGCCAGCTCACCTTTACTAGCGGGACCCTTAGCCAAAAACATTCAGTACTTC.

The chain is built from TRBV2 and TRBJ2-3; D possibly corresponds to TRBD1 (6 bases). This CDR3 spans 14 amino acids. V was pared by 6 bases and J by 5 bases, with 15 bases between. Germline-derived CDR1 and CDR2 are SNHLY and FYNNEI. The CDR3 nucleotides are TGTGCCAGCAGGACGACAGGAGTTGGAGATACGCAGTATTTT. Amino acid sequence: CASRTTGVGDTQYF.

The J gene is TRBJ2-6, the V gene TRBV6-1; no definite D call. V was pared by 10 bases and J by 4 bases, with 11 bases between. From germline, CDR1 is MNHNS and CDR2 SASEGT. There are 13 residues in the CDR3. CDR3 protein: CATSRTGANVLTF. Written as DNA, the CDR3 is TGTGCCACCTCACGAACAGGGGCCAACGTCCTGACTTTC.

The chain is built from TRBV5-6 and TRBJ2-7; 9 bases are shared with TRBD1. J was trimmed by 3 bases and V by 3 bases; bases with no gene match: 4. The CDR3 is 14 amino acids. The germline V gene encodes CDR1 SGHDT and CDR2 YYEEEE. The CDR3 DNA reads as TGTGCCAGCAGCTCCGGGACAGGGATCTACGAGCAGTACTTC. This sequence encodes CASSSGTGIYEQYF.

This sequence joins TRBV28 and TRBJ2-3, with a weak D call TRBD2 (5 bases). The CDR3 contains 13 residues. The V gene's germline CDR1 is MDHEN and CDR2 SYDVKM. V was cut by 8 bases and J by 5 bases, with 14 bases left in between. The chain's CDR3 is CASGPGSGDTQYF. The CDR3 coding sequence is TGTGCCAGCGGACCGGGGTCGGGAGATACGCAGTATTTT.

The chain carries TRBV30 and TRBJ2-6; a weak D match, TRBD1 (5 bases). The CDR3 consists of 18 residues. Trimming took off 8 bases at V and 1 base at J, with 24 bases between the two ends. Germline CDR1 and CDR2: GTSNPN and SVGIG (reference sequence). The CDR3 coding sequence is TGTGCCGAACAAAAGACAGCCTCTGCATTATCTGGGGCCAACGTCCTGACTTTC. Protein sequence: CAEQKTASALSGANVLTF. Using reference TRBV30 and TRBJ2-6 for the parts outside the CDR3, the full variable domain is SQTIHQWPATLVQPVGSPLSLECTVEGTSNPNLYWYRQAAGRGLQLLFYSVGIGQISSEVPQNLSASRPQDRQFILSSKKLLLSDSGFYLCAEQKTASALSGANVLTFGAGSRLTVL.

V and J are TRBV5-1 and TRBJ2-5; D might be TRBD2 (6 bases). Between the trimmed V and J ends, which lost 4 bases and 2 bases, there was a span of 15 bases. CDR1 and CDR2 (germline): SGHRS, YFSETQ. The CDR3 is 15 residues long. This CDR3 is CASSPEIADQETQYF. The CDR3 nucleotides are TGCGCCAGCAGCCCGGAGATAGCGGATCAAGAGACCCAGTACTTC.

The J gene is TRBJ2-2, the V gene TRBV4-1; 7 bases map to TRBD1. The V gene's germline CDR1 is MGHRA and CDR2 YSYEKL. V gave up 4 bases and J gave up 6 bases; unmatched junction bases: 8. The CDR3 has 15 residues. The CDR3 DNA follows: TGCGCCAGCAGCCTTATGACAGGGTCCCCCGGGGAGCTGTTTTTT. Residues: CASSLMTGSPGELFF.

CDR3 in DNA: TGTGCCATCAGAGTCCAGGGGGATAGCAATCAGCCCCAGCATTTT. Residues: CAIRVQGDSNQPQHF. The chain carries TRBV10-3 and TRBJ1-5; TRBD1 agrees at 7 bases. CDR1 and CDR2 from the germline V gene are ENHRY and SYGVKD. The length of the CDR3 is 15 residues. The V gene end was trimmed by 6 bases and the J gene end by 0 bases; junction bases not matched to a gene: 5.

The CDR3 bases are TGCGCCAGCAGCCAAGGGGGGCGGGGGGCAACCTACGAGCAGTACTTC. Translated: CASSQGGRGATYEQYF. This chain uses TRBV4-1 with TRBJ2-7, with TRBD2 identical over 8 bases. The CDR3 totals 16 residues. CDR1 and CDR2 (germline): MGHRA, YSYEKL. V was clipped by 1 base and J by 2 bases; unmatched bases: 7.

The chain employs TRBV7-2 and TRBJ2-7; 10 bases are a match to TRBD1. The CDR3 length is 15 residues. V gave up 3 bases and J gave up 0 bases; unmatched junction bases: 2. CDR1 SGHTA and CDR2 FQGNSA come from the germline V gene. The CDR3 reads CASSLGQGTSYEQYF. CDR3 bases: TGTGCCAGCAGCTTGGGACAGGGGACCTCCTACGAGCAGTACTTC.

The V and J genes are TRBV19 and TRBJ1-1; D perhaps matches TRBD1 (5 bases). This CDR3 region has 16 residues. V lost 6 bases and J lost 1, with 18 bases in between. Germline lookup yields CDR1 LNHDA and CDR2 SQIVND (reference sequence). CDR3 loop: CASSEGGADGNTEAFF. CDR3 DNA: TGTGCCAGTAGCGAGGGAGGGGCCGATGGGAACACTGAAGCTTTCTTT.

V is TRBV4-1 and J is TRBJ1-4; maybe TRBD1 (5 bases). The germline CDR1 and CDR2 sequences are MGHRA and YSYEKL. V lost 1 base and J 7 bases, leaving 10 bases between the germline ends. This CDR3 has 14 amino acids. The CDR3: CASSQVTTAEKLFF. CDR3 coding DNA: TGCGCCAGCAGCCAAGTAACGACAGCTGAAAAACTGTTTTTT.

The rearrangement joins TRBV28 to TRBJ2-3; D perhaps matches TRBD1 (6 bases). Trimming took off 6 bases at V and 10 bases at J, with 17 bases between the two ends. CDR1 is MDHEN and CDR2 is SYDVKM in the germline V gene. This CDR3 is built from 13 residues. CDR3 nucleotides: TGTGCCAGCAGAAAAATACAGGGACCGGCGCAGTATTTT. Translating gives CASRKIQGPAQYF.

The V and J genes are TRBV19 and TRBJ1-2, with 7 bases that match TRBD1. Germline CDR1 LNHDA, CDR2 SQIVND (reference sequence). The CDR3 is 16 residues long. V shed 3 bases, J shed 0 bases, and the junction held 7 bases outside the gene matches. This CDR3 is CASSISPRGTNYGYTF. DNA of the CDR3: TGTGCCAGTAGTATTAGCCCCAGGGGGACTAACTATGGCTACACCTTC.

The count of this clone is one. The chain employs TRBV14 and TRBJ2-5; D possibly corresponds to TRBD2 (6 bases). CDR1 is SGHDN and CDR2 is FVKESK in the germline V gene. The CDR3 spans 13 residues. V was cut by 5 bases and J by 1 base, with 8 bases left in between. CDR3 bases: TGTGCCAGCAGCTGGGGACTCCAAGAGACCCAGTACTTC. It is translated as CASSWGLQETQYF.

This rearrangement joins TRBV7-8 to TRBJ2-7; tentatively, D is TRBD2 (6 bases). CDR1 is SGHVS, CDR2 FQNEAQ, per germline. The CDR3 contains 16 residues. V was shortened by 1 base and J by 5 bases, with 18 bases between the two germline ends. CDR3 protein: CASSLVLGRDGDEQYF. The DNA for the CDR3 is TGTGCCAGCAGCTTAGTGCTGGGGCGGGATGGAGACGAGCAGTACTTC.

The chain combines TRBV10-3 with TRBJ2-1, with 8 bases identical to TRBD1. CDR3 size: 14 residues. CDR1 ENHRY and CDR2 SYGVKD come from the germline V gene. The ends lost 6 bases at V and 7 bases at J; junction bases unmatched: 8. CDR3 region: CAIRDWTGMNEQFF. CDR3 bases: TGTGCCATCAGGGATTGGACAGGGATGAATGAGCAGTTCTTC.

The chain links TRBV19 to TRBJ1-2; tentative D call: TRBD1 (5 bases). The CDR3 has 14 amino acids. Trimming cost V 3 bases and J 5 bases, with 13 bases left between them. In germline, CDR1 is LNHDA, CDR2 SQIVND (reference sequence). The CDR3 DNA reads TGTGCCAGTAGTATCACAGGAGATTCGTATGGCTACACCTTC. This translates into CASSITGDSYGYTF.